Reported below is one T cell receptor beta chain. Its specificity is not known. Assay used: immunoSEQ multiplex PCR; TCRdb lists only in-frame clones, some missing. The table shows just over 150,000 clones, with 85% to 90% occurring only once. This sample was taken from a study of T cell responses to AZD1222 COVID-19 vaccine. Study-wide findings and caveats: Females made up more of the donors, who were largely white British, and clonal diversity may have come out too low. CD4 TCRs linked to vaccination spanned spike, dominating at 160-218 and 743-854.

The input for sequencing was peripheral blood, taken 28 days after the second AZD1222 dose. The clonotype comes from an adult who received the AZD1222 COVID-19 vaccine.

As DNA, the CDR3 is TGTGCCAGCAGCGCTCAGGGGAGCTCCTACGAGCAGTACTTC. Protein: CASSAQGSSYEQYF. This chain links TRBV9 with TRBJ2-7; maybe TRBD1 (6 bases). The CDR3 extends over 14 amino acids. The germline CDR1 and CDR2 sequences are SGDLS and YYNGEE. V shed 3 bases and J shed 0 bases, with 10 bases lying between them.